The 27 T cell receptor beta chains given below trace back to one sample, sequenced in a study of OX40 agonist ivuxolimab in advanced cancers. Here immunoSEQ multiplex PCR was the method, and the copy in TCRdb shows in-frame clones only, minus some. The table shows some 20,000 clones, with approximately 86% occurring only once. Sequenced here: CD4+ or CD8+ T cells sorted from blood, sampled in a trial of the OX40 agonist ivuxolimab. The receptors were sampled from an adult with an advanced solid tumor such as melanoma, head and neck, liver or kidney cancer.

The chain couples TRBV13 to TRBJ2-7; D gene ambiguous. Germline V gives CDR1 PRHDT, CDR2 FYEKMQ (reference sequence). The CDR3 extends over 15 amino acids. The ends were cut back, 4 bases at V and 0 bases at J, with 13 bases in the middle. CDR3 nucleotide sequence: TGTGCCAGCAGCTATGGGGTCCGGAGCTCCTACGAGCAGTACTTC. Translation: CASSYGVRSSYEQYF.

The chain is built from TRBV6-1 and TRBJ2-5; maybe TRBD2 (6 bases). The CDR3 extends over 16 amino acids. Germline V CDR1 and CDR2: MNHNS, SASEGT. V lost 1 base and J 3 bases, leaving 15 bases between the germline ends. The chain's CDR3 is CASSEGHWGVKETQYF. CDR3 in DNA: TGTGCCAGCAGTGAAGGACACTGGGGGGTAAAAGAGACCCAGTACTTC.

The genes are TRBV28 and TRBJ2-7; D is possibly TRBD2 (6 bases). Looked up from germline, CDR1 is MDHEN and CDR2 is SYDVKM. Trimming removed 7 bases from V and 3 bases from J, with 13 bases in between. CDR3 size: 13 residues. CDR3 region: CASTIRGGYEQYF. DNA for the CDR3: TGTGCCAGCACCATTCGGGGAGGCTACGAGCAGTACTTC.

This chain uses TRBV6-1 with TRBJ2-7, with a possible D match to TRBD1 (5 bases). The CDR3 has 13 amino acids. Germline loops: CDR1 MNHNS, CDR2 SASEGT. Trimming left V 3 bases short and J 4 bases short, with 10 bases between. The CDR3 DNA sequence: TGTGCCAGCAGTGACCGCAGGGTTTACGAGCAGTACTTC. Protein product: CASSDRRVYEQYF.

This clone appeared once. V gene TRBV13 combines with J gene TRBJ2-3, with 11 bases identical to TRBD1. Germline V CDR1 and CDR2: PRHDT, FYEKMQ (reference sequence). This CDR3 spans 15 amino acids. The ends lost 5 bases at V and 6 bases at J; junction bases unmatched: 7. The CDR3 nucleotides are TGTGCCAGCAGCACCTGGACAGGGGGCGCCGATACGCAGTATTTT. It translates to CASSTWTGGADTQYF.

The rearrangement joins TRBV7-9 to TRBJ1-4; 8 bases map to TRBD1. V lost 5 bases, J lost 4 bases, and 3 bases stayed unmatched. CDR3 length: 14 amino acids. CDR1 is SEHNR and CDR2 is FQNEAQ in the germline V gene (reference sequence). The DNA for the CDR3 is TGTGCCAGCAGCGACAGGGGATTTAATGAAAAACTGTTTTTT. It yields the protein CASSDRGFNEKLFF.

The rearrangement uses TRBV4-1 and TRBJ2-7, with 8 bases that match TRBD2. The CDR3 is made up of 13 amino acids. Germline V lookup: CDR1 MGHRA, CDR2 YSYEKL. Trimming removed 5 bases from V and 3 bases from J; junction bases left unmatched: 3. Here the CDR3 reads CASSKGLVYEQYF. The CDR3 coding sequence is TGCGCCAGCAGCAAGGGACTAGTCTACGAGCAGTACTTC.

This chain links TRBV6-5 with TRBJ1-2; D uncertain. Germline-derived CDR1 and CDR2 are MNHEY and SVGAGI. The CDR3 contains 14 residues. V was pared by 0 bases and J by 0 bases, with 5 bases between. DNA of the CDR3: TGTGCCAGCAGTTACTCTCCAGCTAACTATGGCTACACCTTC. Its translation: CASSYSPANYGYTF.

The chain uses TRBV6-1 and TRBJ2-5, with 7 bases lining up with TRBD1. Unmatched junction bases numbered 3, after V lost 3 bases and J lost 2 bases. Germline V gives CDR1 MNHNS, CDR2 SASEGT. The CDR3 has 14 amino acids. Written as DNA, the CDR3 is TGTGCCAGCAGTGATACAGGGGCGCAAGAGACCCAGTACTTC. It codes for CASSDTGAQETQYF.

V gene TRBV7-9 combines with J gene TRBJ2-6; 11 nucleotides agree with TRBD1. CDR1 SEHNR and CDR2 FQNEAQ come from the germline V gene (reference sequence). V lost 5 bases, J lost 2 bases, and 2 bases stayed unmatched. The CDR3 contains 16 residues. The CDR3 region is CASSGQGAAGANVLTF. The CDR3 DNA follows: TGTGCCAGCAGCGGACAGGGGGCGGCTGGGGCCAACGTCCTGACTTTC.

This clone was recorded a few times. Germline and junction disagree at one end, which may indicate a read error. This chain uses TRBV7-7 with TRBJ2-1, with 8 bases that match TRBD2. CDR1 and CDR2 from the germline V gene are SSHAT and FNYEAQ (reference sequence). This CDR3 is built from 15 residues. The CDR3 reads CASSLRSGSLSEQFF. The CDR3 coding sequence is TGTGCTAGCAGCTTAAGGAGCGGGAGTTTAAGTGAGCAGTTCTTC.

The rearrangement joins TRBV10-2 to TRBJ2-1; 10 nucleotides match TRBD1. This CDR3 is 14 amino acids long. CDR1 is WSHSY and CDR2 is SAAADI in the germline V gene. The V and J ends lost 8 bases and 7 bases, in that order; junction bases with no gene match: 8. The CDR3 DNA reads TGCGCCAGCCCCCGAGGACAGGGGGTTAATGAGCAGTTCTTC. Its translation is CASPRGQGVNEQFF.

J is TRBJ2-3 and V is TRBV28, with D tentatively TRBD1 or TRBD2 (5 bases each). Between the trimmed V and J ends, which lost 8 bases and 4 bases, there was a span of 16 bases. CDR3 length: 14 amino acids. CDR1 is MDHEN, CDR2 SYDVKM, per germline. As DNA, the CDR3 is TGTGCCAGCTCCCCTGGGGGTCGCCCAGATACGCAGTATTTT. It is translated as CASSPGGRPDTQYF.

CDR3 nucleotide sequence: TGTGCCTGGAGTGTAGGGGTCGACGAGCAGTACTTC. Translated: CAWSVGVDEQYF. This chain links TRBV30 with TRBJ2-7; possibly TRBD1 for D (5 bases). The CDR3 consists of 12 residues. Germline CDR1 reads GTSNPN; CDR2 reads SVGIG (reference sequence). Trimming left V 0 bases short and J 5 bases short, with 8 bases between.

The CDR3 sequence is CASSSVAGKYNEQFF. CDR3 DNA: TGCGCCAGCAGCTCGGTAGCGGGAAAATACAATGAGCAGTTCTTC. The rearrangement joins TRBV4-3 to TRBJ2-1; 8 bases fit TRBD2. Germline V CDR1 and CDR2: LGHNA, YSLEER. Germline trimming cut 5 bases from V and 4 bases from J; bases unmatched to any gene: 7. The CDR3 is 15 residues long.

The chain recombines TRBV2 with TRBJ1-2; D unclear. Germline-derived CDR1 and CDR2 are SNHLY and FYNNEI. The CDR3 has 14 residues. Trimming cost V 4 bases and J 2 bases, with 11 bases left between them. The CDR3 coding sequence is TGTGCCAGCAGTGGGTTTCCGGGGAACTATGGCTACACCTTC. This sequence encodes CASSGFPGNYGYTF.

The genes are TRBV7-9 and TRBJ2-1; 11 positions match TRBD2. Germline CDR1 reads SEHNR; CDR2 reads FQNEAQ (reference sequence). There are 17 residues in the CDR3. V lost 1 base, J lost 7 bases, and 9 bases stayed unmatched. CDR3 coding DNA: TGTGCCAGCAGCTTAGTTAGTAGCGGGAGGGTCGGTAATGAGCAGTTCTTC. Amino acids: CASSLVSSGRVGNEQFF.

This clone has only one observation. This chain joins TRBV18 and TRBJ1-2; the D gene is possibly TRBD1 (5 bases). The ends were cut back, 3 bases at V and 0 bases at J, with 11 bases in the middle. Germline loops: CDR1 KGHSH, CDR2 LQKENI. This CDR3 comprises 15 residues. CDR3 region: CASSPDRRANYGYTF. CDR3 DNA: TGTGCCAGCTCACCTGACAGAAGAGCTAACTATGGCTACACCTTC.

This clone was seen once. The CDR3 reads CASSYSSSGRVEQYF. CDR3 nucleotide sequence: TGTGCCAGCAGTTATTCTAGTAGCGGGAGAGTCGAGCAGTACTTC. The chain employs TRBV6-5 and TRBJ2-7; 9 nucleotides agree with TRBD2. CDR1 is MNHEY, CDR2 SVGAGI, per germline. The CDR3 has 15 residues. V lost 3 bases to trimming and J lost 6 bases; unmatched junction nucleotides: 9.

The chain has TRBV19 and TRBJ2-1; a weak D match, TRBD2 (5 bases). Germline V CDR1 and CDR2: LNHDA, SQIVND (reference sequence). The length of the CDR3 is 16 residues. V was clipped by 10 bases and J by 2 bases, with 21 bases between them. The CDR3 protein is CATLRPDSPTYNEQFF. As DNA, the CDR3 is TGTGCCACCCTTCGGCCGGACTCCCCTACCTACAATGAGCAGTTCTTC.

The CDR3 region is CASSLLDRVVDNEQFF. The CDR3 DNA reads as TGTGCCAGCAGCTTACTAGACAGGGTTGTTGACAATGAGCAGTTCTTC. This chain links TRBV11-2 with TRBJ2-1; 7 nucleotides match TRBD1. Germline lookup yields CDR1 SGHAT and CDR2 FQNNGV. The junction had 9 bases not matched to a gene; V was cut back by 2 bases and J by 5 bases. The CDR3 spans 16 residues.

The V gene is TRBV9, the J gene TRBJ2-3; 11 bases align to TRBD2. The germline V gene has CDR1 SGDLS and CDR2 YYNGEE. The CDR3 contains 17 residues. After removal of 3 bases from V and 2 bases from J, the junction contained 8 bases not matched to a gene. The CDR3 region has the DNA TGTGCCAGCAGCGCCAGGGGGACTAGCGGAACCACAGATACGCAGTATTTT. It codes for CASSARGTSGTTDTQYF.

This clone has only one observation. V usage is TRBV27 and J usage is TRBJ1-2, with D tentatively TRBD1 (5 bases). V lost 5 bases, J lost 4 bases, and 11 bases lay in between. The CDR3 consists of 13 residues. Per germline, CDR1 MNHEY and CDR2 SMNVEV (reference sequence). The CDR3 protein is CASSDRIGYGYTF. CDR3 DNA: TGTGCCAGCAGTGACAGAATCGGCTATGGCTACACCTTC.

Notes on this clone: Other DNA sequences in the sample encode the same CDR3. V gene TRBV7-9 combines with J gene TRBJ2-7, with 9 positions matching TRBD1. Germline lookup yields CDR1 SEHNR and CDR2 FQNEAQ (reference sequence). V was pared by 5 bases and J by 4 bases, with 9 bases of the junction left unmatched. The CDR3 consists of 15 residues. CDR3 bases: TGTGCCAGCAGCGAAGGGACAGGGTTCGGTTACGAGCAGTACTTC. This gives the protein CASSEGTGFGYEQYF. The full variable domain, with the rest looked up from reference TRBV7-9 and TRBJ2-7, is DTGVSQNPRHKITKRGQNVTFRCDPISEHNRLYWYRQTLGQGPEFLTYFQNEAQLEKSRLLSDRFSAERPKGSFSTLEIQRTEQGDSAMYLCASSEGTGFGYEQYFGPGTRLTVT.

V and J are TRBV27 and TRBJ2-1; a possible D gene is TRBD2 (6 bases). This CDR3 spans 14 amino acids. The ends were cut back, 0 bases at V and 4 bases at J, with 7 bases in the middle. Germline V gene lookup returns CDR1 MNHEY and CDR2 SMNVEV (reference sequence). The CDR3 region is CASSLSAGYNEQFF. CDR3 nucleotides: TGTGCCAGCAGTTTATCTGCGGGGTACAATGAGCAGTTCTTC.

The chain couples TRBV4-1 to TRBJ2-5; weak D call: TRBD1 (6 bases). The CDR3 has 17 residues. Germline V gene data show CDR1 as MGHRA and CDR2 as YSYEKL. Deletions cut 3 bases from V and 2 bases from J, with 19 bases between. The CDR3 here is CASSQYHREPDQETQYF. CDR3 coding DNA: TGCGCCAGCAGCCAGTATCACAGGGAGCCGGATCAAGAGACCCAGTACTTC.

The chain joins TRBV6-1 to TRBJ2-7; unclear D gene. This CDR3 contains 13 residues. CDR1 is MNHNS and CDR2 is SASEGT in the germline V gene. Trimming cost V 2 bases and J 5 bases, with 10 bases left between them. The CDR3 spells CASSEWIKDEQYF. CDR3 DNA sequence: TGTGCCAGCAGTGAATGGATTAAGGACGAGCAGTACTTC.